The 9 T cell receptor beta chains in this list originate from one sample, sequenced in a study of T cell repertoires in cytomegalovirus infection (dated by TCRdb to the late 2010s). Sequencer: Illumina HiSeq 1500. In TCRdb, the public reads were trimmed at Q25 with fastp and aligned with MiXCR, with productive beta chains retained. Rows are combined by CDR3 protein, so each entry shows the most common genes and DNA. The sample data list about 830,000 distinct CDR3 sequences, and 32% of these were observed just once. Of the sample, approximately 13% is held by the ten largest clones. These TCRs are of unknown antigen specificity. Taken with the paper, the label for treatment or condition translates to: in vitro stimulation with specific CMV peptide epitopes to enrich CMV-specific T cells. The sample in question was cultured CD8+ T cells from PBMCs, obtained from culture after CMV antigen stimulation. The source of these receptors is a human donor in good health (CMV status not recorded). Some clones in this sample may be carry-over from other donors' samples.

This sequence joins TRBV4-1 and TRBJ2-2; perhaps TRBD1 as D (6 bases). The CDR3 has 15 amino acids. The germline V gene encodes CDR1 MGHRA and CDR2 YSYEKL. V shed 4 bases and J shed 3 bases, with 12 bases lying between them. CDR3 protein: CASSRQYRDTGELFF. In nucleotides, the CDR3 is TGCGCCAGCAGCCGGCAGTACAGGGACACCGGGGAGCTGTTTTTT.

This chain joins TRBV4-1 and TRBJ1-4; 9 bases line up with TRBD1. Germline CDR1 MGHRA, CDR2 YSYEKL. The V segment lost 4 bases and the J segment 7 bases; nucleotides outside the gene matches: 7. This CDR3 contains 15 residues. The CDR3 region has the DNA TGCGCCAGCAGCCTGGGACAGGGTTTGGGTGAAAAACTGTTTTTT. Its protein is CASSLGQGLGEKLFF.

This clonotype has only a few counts. The gene calls are TRBV19 and TRBJ2-1; D is perhaps TRBD1 (5 bases). The CDR3 length is 14 residues. V dropped 6 bases and J dropped 7 bases, with 16 bases sitting between them. Germline lookup yields CDR1 LNHDA and CDR2 SQIVND (reference sequence). CDR3 in amino acids: CASRARVGGNEQFF. The CDR3 nucleotides are TGTGCCAGTAGGGCCAGGGTTGGTGGGAATGAGCAGTTCTTC.

This clonotype was seen a few times. Written as DNA, the CDR3 is TGTGCCAGCAGTTTCGTCCAAACCGGGGAGCTGTTTTTT. Encoded protein: CASSFVQTGELFF. The chain uses TRBV6-5 and TRBJ2-2, with D unresolved. The CDR3 sequence is 13 residues long. The V gene lost 4 bases and the J gene lost 5 bases, with 8 bases spanning the gap. Germline V gene sequence: CDR1 MNHEY, CDR2 SVGAGI.

This clonotype came up many times. The rearrangement links TRBV7-8 to TRBJ1-1, with D uncertain. The CDR3 loop spans 17 amino acids. The germline V gene has CDR1 SGHVS and CDR2 FQNEAQ. Deletions cut 4 bases from V and 5 bases from J, with 23 bases between. The CDR3 coding sequence is TGTGCCAGCAGCTCACGTGGTGGCCCTAGGTCGAGGACTGAAGCTTTCTTT. Translation: CASSSRGGPRSRTEAFF.

This clonotype was recorded a few times. The rearrangement uses TRBV7-6 and TRBJ1-6; D remains ambiguous. Germline V gene data show CDR1 as SGHVS and CDR2 as FNYEAQ. Between the trimmed V and J ends, which lost 1 base and 9 bases, there was a span of 10 bases. The CDR3 extends over 14 amino acids. The CDR3 DNA reads TGTGCCAGCAGCTTAGTGTTCTTCGGTTCACCCCTCCACTTT. It is translated as CASSLVFFGSPLHF.

Ten or more counts support this clonotype. The CDR3 DNA sequence: TGTGCCAGCAGCGGAAGGACAGGACAACTAACCTACGAGCAGTACTTC. Residues: CASSGRTGQLTYEQYF. This chain connects TRBV7-8 to TRBJ2-7; 7 bases are shared with TRBD1. The CDR3 spans 16 residues. Germline CDR1 is SGHVS and CDR2 is FQNEAQ. Germline trimming cut 5 bases from V and 2 bases from J; bases unmatched to any gene: 12.

This chain uses TRBV6-2 or TRBV6-3 with TRBJ1-1; the D gene is possibly TRBD1 (6 bases). The CDR3 contains 16 residues. Germline lookup yields CDR1 MNHEY and CDR2 SVGEGT. With 4 bases removed from V and 1 base from J, the gap between germline ends came to 16 bases. The CDR3 nucleotides read TGTGCCAGCAGTTCCCCGTATGACAGGAGGAACACTGAAGCTTTCTTT. It specifies CASSSPYDRRNTEAFF.

About this clonotype itself: The junction departs from the called germline gene at one end, perhaps through a read error. V is TRBV6-6 and J is TRBJ2-3; D possibly matches TRBD1 or TRBD2 (6 bases each). The CDR3 length is 16 residues. Germline CDR1 is MNHNY and CDR2 is SVGAGI (reference sequence). CDR3 bases: TGTGCCAGCAGCTACGGTCGGGTGGGGGGCACAGATACGCAGTATTTC. Its translation is CASSYGRVGGTDTQYF.